This T cell receptor (beta chain) was identified during a study of beta chain features in type 1 diabetes. Study-level findings and limits: Type 1 diabetes patients had TCRB CDR3s that were shorter (moderately but significantly so) in all four CD4+ subsets.

In regard to this clone: As yet, its antigen is unknown.

The entirety of the isolated RNA underwent reverse transcription, so expressed TCRB transcripts were sequenced. Using immunoSEQ multiplex PCR, the repertoire was profiled, and TCRdb retains in-frame clones only, with some absent. The repertoire consists of around 250,000 clones, with 11% to 15% occurring once and the leading ten covering roughly 0.02%. The clonotype originates from a man younger than 40 with type 1 diabetes. The sample taken for sequencing was naive CD4+ T cells from blood.

CDR3 nucleotide sequence: TGTGCCAGCAGCTGGAACCGACAGATTTCTAGCACAGATACGCAGTATTTT. This gives the protein CASSWNRQISSTDTQYF. The gene calls are TRBV5-4 and TRBJ2-3; tentative D call: TRBD1 (5 bases). V lost 3 bases, J lost 0 bases, and 17 bases lay in between. The CDR3 spans 17 residues. Germline V CDR1 and CDR2: SGHNT, YYREEE (reference sequence).